This TCR beta chain was sequenced for a study of Graves' ophthalmopathy and Graves' hyperthyroidism. This clonotype was recorded at least ten times. The target antigen is unknown. General study results and limits: Discrimination between ophthalmopathy and stable hyperthyroidism by a 13-signature model showed 85% to 90% sensitivity and 65% to 84% specificity. Blood was where most expanded thyroid clonotypes above 0.001 frequency also turned up.

RNA transcripts provided the template for amplifying TCR beta CDR3 regions. The library came from an HTBI-primed first-round RT-PCR and a second-round multiplex PCR. TCRdb redid the calling of the multiplex PCR reads with MiXCR, one entry per CDR3 protein. Of some 160,000 distinct CDR3 sequences in the sample, approximately 40% are singletons; the top ten hold about 8.2%. If patients had other autoimmune diseases, uncontrolled infections, pregnancy or lactation, they were excluded. Fresh peripheral blood (roughly 9.7 ml) yielded the PBMCs. The CDR3 is made up of 14 amino acids. CDR1 and CDR2 (germline): MDHEN, SYDVKM. The trim removed 7 bases at V and 3 bases at J, leaving 6 bases unmatched.

The source is a man aged 25-45 years with Graves' ophthalmopathy. The specimen sequenced was peripheral blood. The chain uses TRBV28 and TRBJ2-5; TRBD1 matches at 9 bases. The CDR3 loop is CASINRGREETQYF. The CDR3 DNA follows: TGTGCCAGCATTAACAGGGGGCGAGAAGAGACCCAGTACTTC.